The clone carrying this T cell receptor beta chain was counted a few times. With a J-beta primer mix and a sample-barcoded 5' primer, a second PCR ran about 7 to 11 cycles. TCRdb processed the 5' RACE reads anew with MiXCR; each CDR3 protein has one entry. The data hold around 700,000 distinct CDR3 sequences, with about 25% observed a single time. The sample is drawn from a study of blood T cells in healthy people across ages. The CDR3 runs 17 residues. Trimming cost V 3 bases and J 2 bases; bases outside gene matches: 10. This sample was shared with a second study, whose subject was T cells of mothers and their children.

This TCR derives from a boy aged 10-17 years in good health. Sequenced sample: blood. This chain joins TRBV12-3 or TRBV12-4 and TRBJ2-5; 9 bases agree with TRBD2. CDR3 sequence: CASSLLAGPPPQETQYF. CDR3 DNA: TGTGCCAGCAGTTTGCTAGCGGGACCACCCCCACAAGAGACCCAGTACTTC.